The clone carrying this TCR beta chain occurred a few times. TCRdb called the RT-PCR reads again in MiXCR, with one record for every CDR3 protein. The table has about 150,000 distinct CDR3 sequences, about a quarter seen once. The data derive from a study of patients and donors after allogeneic stem cell transplantation. CDR3 length equals 14 residues. From germline, CDR1 is SQVTM and CDR2 ANQGSEA. Trimming at V came to 6 bases and at J to 6 bases, leaving 5 bases not matched to a gene. The sequencing input was blood, either unsorted or a sorted T cell fraction (not recorded which). The clonotype originates from a human donor who was either an allogeneic HSCT recipient or a stem cell or donor lymphocyte infusion donor (not recorded which). It is not recorded whose cells these are; they may come from a transplant donor. This sequence joins TRBV29-1 and TRBJ2-2; 12 bases are shared with TRBD1. CDR3 protein: CSVTGTGGSGELFF. The CDR3 bases are TGCAGCGTGACCGGGACAGGGGGCTCCGGGGAGCTGTTTTTT.